The clone carrying this T cell receptor beta chain has a single count. The entry originates in a study of cytomegalovirus exposure and HLA in healthy donors. PCR primers comprised 60 Vbeta and 13 Jbeta primers. Some clones are missing from TCRdb's copy, which holds only in-frame ones; the method was immunoSEQ multiplex PCR. The table lists over 130,000 clones, around 90% of them singletons. The length of the CDR3 is 14 residues. The junction had 3 bases not matched to a gene; V was cut back by 2 bases and J by 8 bases. CDR1 and CDR2 from the germline V gene are SGHTA and FQGNSA. The clonotype comes from a woman in her thirties or forties in good health and CMV-seronegative. Input material: PBMCs. The chain couples TRBV7-2 to TRBJ2-1; 10 nucleotides line up with TRBD2. CDR3 region: CASSLFGTSDEQFF. CDR3 bases: TGTGCCAGCAGCTTATTCGGGACTAGCGATGAGCAGTTCTTC.